This TCR beta chain was observed in a study of beta chain features in type 1 diabetes. General study results and limits: In all four CD4+ subsets, TCRB CDR3 length was significantly, moderately reduced in type 1 diabetes. The naive, central memory and Treg TCRB repertoires showed an apparent similarity that was greater among patients than among healthy donors.

Each of the CD4+ naive, central memory, regulatory and stem cell-like memory populations was sorted via CD45RO/CCR7/CD25/CD127/CD95/CD27. Turning to this clone: Its antigen is not known.

This CDR3 contains 12 residues. Trimming removed 0 bases at V and 6 bases at J, with 4 bases between. CDR1 and CDR2 from the germline V gene are SGHNT and YYREEE (reference sequence). Investigators reverse transcribed all isolated RNA, so they sequenced expressed TCRB transcripts. The repertoire was sequenced with immunoSEQ multiplex PCR; TCRdb's copy has only in-frame clones and lacks some. The sample has 450,000 to 550,000 clones, around 28% seen once. Sequences were obtained from naive CD4+ T cells from blood. This TCR derives from a man younger than 35 in good health. The chain recombines TRBV5-4 with TRBJ2-4, with D unresolved. CDR3 DNA: TGTGCCAGCAGCTTGGATGGAAACATTCAGTACTTC. Its translation: CASSLDGNIQYF.